This T cell receptor beta chain was recorded in a study of T cells after yellow fever vaccination. Looking at the study overall: Preparation of the low-cell-number fractions used SMART-Seq v4 Ultra Low Input.

The CDR3 is made up of 16 amino acids. With 0 bases clipped from V and 2 bases from J, the junction kept 6 bases outside the gene matches. Via MiXCR, TCRdb re-called the 5' RACE reads, giving one row per CDR3 protein. There are about 63,000 distinct CDR3 sequences in the sample; 7.4% occur only once, and 35% to 45% lies in the top ten. This clonotype was seen ten or more times. The origin of this receptor is a man aged 25-45 years who received the YFV17D yellow fever vaccine. The material was CD8+ T cells sorted from PBMCs, obtained 15 days after the yellow fever booster vaccination. This chain links TRBV23-1 with TRBJ2-7; 8 bases are shared with TRBD1. TRBV23-1 falls under the ORF class, with uncertain function. Here the CDR3 DNA reads TGCGCCAGCAGTCAATCCGGGACAGGCTTCGCCTACGAGCAGTACTTC. Amino acid sequence: CASSQSGTGFAYEQYF.